The clone carrying this T cell receptor beta chain was seen ten or more times. The CDR3 spans 12 residues. The V end was cut by 9 bases, the J end by 3 bases, with 12 bases between. Per germline, CDR1 KGHSH and CDR2 LQKENI. This entry is derived from a study of T cells after yellow fever vaccination. TCRdb itself ran the 5' RACE reads through MiXCR, one entry per CDR3 protein. This table holds about 240,000 distinct CDR3 sequences, 6.5% to 8.5% found once. The chain couples TRBV18 to TRBJ2-7; TRBD2 is a possible D gene (6 bases). This receptor was taken from a man aged 25-40 years who received the YFV17D yellow fever vaccine. The sample was CD4+ T cells sorted from PBMCs, taken 15 days after the yellow fever booster vaccination. CDR3 coding DNA: TGTGCCAGAAATTATAGCGGCTACGAGCAGTACTTC. This translates into CARNYSGYEQYF.